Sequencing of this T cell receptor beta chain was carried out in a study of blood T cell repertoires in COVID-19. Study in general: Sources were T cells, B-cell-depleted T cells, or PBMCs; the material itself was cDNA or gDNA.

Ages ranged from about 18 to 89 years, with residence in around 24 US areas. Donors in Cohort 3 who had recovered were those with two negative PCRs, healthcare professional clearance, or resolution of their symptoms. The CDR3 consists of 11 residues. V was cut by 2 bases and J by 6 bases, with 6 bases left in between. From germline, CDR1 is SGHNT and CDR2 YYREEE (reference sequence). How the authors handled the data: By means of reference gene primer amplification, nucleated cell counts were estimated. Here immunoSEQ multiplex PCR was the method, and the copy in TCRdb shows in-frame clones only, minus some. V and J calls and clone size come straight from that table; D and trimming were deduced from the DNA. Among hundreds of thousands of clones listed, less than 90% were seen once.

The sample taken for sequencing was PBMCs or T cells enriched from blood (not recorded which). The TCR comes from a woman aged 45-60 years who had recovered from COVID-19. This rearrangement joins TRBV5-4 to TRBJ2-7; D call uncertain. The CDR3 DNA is TGTGCCAGCAGCTTTGGCGGCGAGCAGTACTTC. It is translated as CASSFGGEQYF.